This T cell receptor (beta chain) emerged from a study of T cell repertoires in cytomegalovirus infection. The CDR3 has 14 amino acids. CDR1 is DFQATT and CDR2 is SNEGSKA in the germline V gene (reference sequence). V gave up 3 bases and J gave up 3 bases, with 12 bases separating them. TCRdb reprocessed the reads via MiXCR and lists one record per CDR3 protein. This table holds a few hundred thousand distinct CDR3 sequences, about 13% found once. Overall study findings and caveats: Pooled public TCR beta family frequency picked out CMV carriers with the relevant HLA.

In regard to this clonotype: The antigen is not known.

This TCR was recovered from a human donor in good health (CMV status not recorded). Some clones in this sample may be carry-over from other donors' samples. The chain has TRBV20-1 and TRBJ2-1; tentatively, D is TRBD2 (6 bases). The sample taken for sequencing was PBMCs. The CDR3 here is CSASRGGNYNEQFF. CDR3 in DNA: TGCAGTGCTAGTAGGGGCGGGAACTACAATGAGCAGTTCTTC.